A single T cell receptor (beta chain) is shown here with its context. Its target is not known. This sample is drawn from a study of cytomegalovirus exposure and HLA in healthy donors. At the level of the study: Earlier results showed 120 million or so unique TCR beta sequences derived from roughly 200 million T cells.

Vbeta (60) and Jbeta (13) primers were used in the PCR. This table comes from immunoSEQ multiplex PCR, and its TCRdb copy is limited to in-frame clones, with some not included. The sample lists under 200,000 clones, 80% to 85% occurring once. Study-wide results and caveats: A missense variant in DCLRE1C was later tied to TCR beta V- and J-gene trimming.

In germline, CDR1 is SQVTM, CDR2 ANQGSEA. The CDR3 length is 15 residues. V was pared by 0 bases and J by 8 bases, with 16 bases between. V is TRBV29-1 and J is TRBJ1-4; D is ambiguous. This receptor was taken from a man aged 25-45 years in good health and CMV-seronegative. Sequenced sample: PBMCs. The CDR3 loop reads CSVEDLGLGGEKLFF. CDR3 bases: TGCAGCGTTGAAGATCTGGGCCTCGGAGGGGAAAAACTGTTTTTT.